The sequence of this T cell receptor beta chain was determined in a study of blood T cell repertoires in COVID-19. V trimming: 0 bases; J trimming: 7 bases; junction bases outside the gene matches: 2. The CDR3 totals 16 residues. Looked up from germline, CDR1 is SGHNT and CDR2 is YENEEA. The protocol was immunoSEQ multiplex PCR, while the TCRdb copy is restricted to in-frame clones and leaves out a portion. The sample holds approximately 29,000 clones, about 78% seen once. Sequences were obtained from peripheral blood. The chain recombines TRBV11-3 with TRBJ2-2; 13 bases are shared with TRBD2. The receptor comes from a boy aged 2-15 years with active or convalescent COVID-19. The CDR3, as DNA: TGTGCCAGCAGCTTAGATGGGACTAGCGGGATCGGGGAGCTGTTTTTT. Its protein product is CASSLDGTSGIGELFF.